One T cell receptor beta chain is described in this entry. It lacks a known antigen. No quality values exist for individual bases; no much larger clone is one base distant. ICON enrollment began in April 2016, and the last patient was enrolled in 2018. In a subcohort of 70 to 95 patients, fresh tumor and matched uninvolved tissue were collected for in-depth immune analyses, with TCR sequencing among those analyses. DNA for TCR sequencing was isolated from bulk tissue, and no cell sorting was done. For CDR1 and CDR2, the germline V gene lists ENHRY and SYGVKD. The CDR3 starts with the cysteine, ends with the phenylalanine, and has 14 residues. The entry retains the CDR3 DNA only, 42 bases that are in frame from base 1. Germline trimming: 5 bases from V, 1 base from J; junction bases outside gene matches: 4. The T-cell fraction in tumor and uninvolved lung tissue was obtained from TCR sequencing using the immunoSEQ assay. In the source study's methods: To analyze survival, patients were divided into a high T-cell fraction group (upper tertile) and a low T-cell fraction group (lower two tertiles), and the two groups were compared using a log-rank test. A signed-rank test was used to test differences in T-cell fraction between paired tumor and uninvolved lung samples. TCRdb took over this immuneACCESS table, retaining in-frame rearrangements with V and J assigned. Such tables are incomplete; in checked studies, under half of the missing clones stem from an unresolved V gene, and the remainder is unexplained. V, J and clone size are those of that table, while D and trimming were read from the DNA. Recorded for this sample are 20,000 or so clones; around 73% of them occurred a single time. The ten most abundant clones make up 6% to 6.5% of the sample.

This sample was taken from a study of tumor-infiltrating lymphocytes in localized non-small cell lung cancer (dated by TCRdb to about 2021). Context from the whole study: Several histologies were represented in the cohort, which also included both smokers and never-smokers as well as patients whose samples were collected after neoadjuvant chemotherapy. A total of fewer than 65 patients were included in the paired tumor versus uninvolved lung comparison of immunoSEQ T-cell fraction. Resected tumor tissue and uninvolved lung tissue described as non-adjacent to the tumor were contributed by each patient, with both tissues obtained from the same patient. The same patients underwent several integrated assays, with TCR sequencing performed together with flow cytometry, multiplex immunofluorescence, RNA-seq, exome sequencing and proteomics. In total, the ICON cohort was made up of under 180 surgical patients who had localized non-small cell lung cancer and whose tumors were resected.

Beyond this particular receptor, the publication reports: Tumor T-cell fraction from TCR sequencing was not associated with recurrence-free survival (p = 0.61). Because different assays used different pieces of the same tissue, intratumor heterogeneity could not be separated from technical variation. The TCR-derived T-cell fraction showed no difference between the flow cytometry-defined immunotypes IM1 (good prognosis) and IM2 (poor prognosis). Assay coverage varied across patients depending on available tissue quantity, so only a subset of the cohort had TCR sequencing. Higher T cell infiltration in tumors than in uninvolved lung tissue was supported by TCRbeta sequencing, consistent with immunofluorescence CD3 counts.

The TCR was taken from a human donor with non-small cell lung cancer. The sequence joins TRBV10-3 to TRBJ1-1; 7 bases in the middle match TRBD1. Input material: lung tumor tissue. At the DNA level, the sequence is TGTGCCATCAGTCAGACAGGGAAGAACACTGAAGCTTTCTTT. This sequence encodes CAISQTGKNTEAFF.